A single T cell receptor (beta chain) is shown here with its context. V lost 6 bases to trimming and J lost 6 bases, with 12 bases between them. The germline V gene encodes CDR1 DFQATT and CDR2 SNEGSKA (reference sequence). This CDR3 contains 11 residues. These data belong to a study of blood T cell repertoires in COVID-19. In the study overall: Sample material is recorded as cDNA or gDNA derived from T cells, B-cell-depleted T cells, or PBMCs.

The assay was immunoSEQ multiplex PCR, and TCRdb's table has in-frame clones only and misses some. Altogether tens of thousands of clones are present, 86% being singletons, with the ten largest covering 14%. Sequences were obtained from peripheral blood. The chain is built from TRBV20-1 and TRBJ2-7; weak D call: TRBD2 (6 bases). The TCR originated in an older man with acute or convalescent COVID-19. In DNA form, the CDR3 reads TGCAGTGCCAGACTAGTACGCGAGCAGTACTTC. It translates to CSARLVREQYF.